This TCR beta chain was documented in a study of blood T cells in healthy people across ages. With a J-beta primer mix and a sample-barcoded 5' primer, a second PCR ran 7 to 11 cycles. Each cDNA molecule received a tag from a template-switch adaptor that had 12 random nucleotides. TCRdb re-called the 5' RACE reads with MiXCR, one entry per CDR3 protein. The table records fewer than 750,000 distinct CDR3 sequences, under 65% of them present only once. Study-wide results and caveats: Unsorted PBMCs ruled out conclusive naive versus antigen-experienced comparison. Naive T cell percentage by flow cytometry tracked strongly with beta diversity.

As concerns this clonotype: The antigen is unknown.

Researchers report isolating at least 6 million PBMCs per sample. The CDR3 spans 13 residues. The V and J ends lost 5 bases and 13 bases respectively, with 18 bases between them. Germline CDR1 is SGHTA and CDR2 is FQGNSA. This chain links TRBV7-2 with TRBJ2-1, with D perhaps matching TRBD1 (7 bases). This receptor was obtained from a woman at least 80 years old in good health. The sample consisted of blood. The CDR3 sequence is CASSVRGDSPQFF. The CDR3 DNA reads TGTGCCAGCAGCGTTAGGGGGGACAGTCCACAGTTCTTC.